This TCR beta chain derives from a study of blood T cell repertoires in COVID-19. The repertoire was sequenced with immunoSEQ multiplex PCR; TCRdb's copy has only in-frame clones and lacks some. The table includes about 120,000 clones, 75% to 90% detected once. Trimming left V 5 bases short and J 7 bases short, with 12 bases between. This CDR3 is 14 amino acids long. Germline V lookup: CDR1 LNHDA, CDR2 SQIVND (reference sequence). The V call is TRBV19, the J call TRBJ1-6, with D hard to call. The sequencing sample was made of peripheral blood. The receptor comes from a human donor in a cohort sampled during active COVID-19. CDR3 loop: CASSPKTINSPLHF. The CDR3 DNA reads as TGTGCCAGTAGTCCAAAGACAATCAATTCACCCCTCCACTTT.